This is a list of T cell receptor beta chains from one sample in a study of beta chain features in type 1 diabetes. Clones were read by immunoSEQ multiplex PCR, and TCRdb kept only the in-frame ones, dropping some. The data contain tens of thousands of clones, more than 45% of them seen just once; the ten biggest clones take up about 0.37%. Sequencing input: stem cell memory CD4+ T cells from blood. The receptors come from a man aged 18 to 35 with type 1 diabetes. Each CDR3 is given with its conserved first and last residue. Each record gives: D gene, V gene, J gene, clone size, CDR3 protein, CDR3 DNA. D genes are given only for firm matches. Clone sizes are given selectively: once, few, many, or a class where the clone is expanded.

TRBD1	TRBV19	TRBJ1-6	.	CASSMGQIYNSPLHF	TGTGCCAGTAGTATGGGACAGATCTATAATTCACCCCTCCACTTT
.	TRBV4-3	TRBJ1-2	few	CASSQDSGAEGYTF	TGCGCCAGCAGCCAAGATTCAGGGGCAGAAGGCTACACCTTC
.	TRBV6-5	TRBJ1-4	.	CASSYMSAQPNEKLFF	TGTGCCAGCAGTTACATGTCAGCACAGCCGAATGAAAAACTGTTTTTT
.	TRBV5-1	TRBJ2-3	once	CASSPGAGGTDTQYF	TGCGCCAGCAGCCCGGGGGCGGGAGGCACAGATACGCAGTATTTT
.	TRBV5-4	TRBJ2-5	.	CASSPGDSTEETQYF	TGTGCCAGCAGCCCGGGGGACTCGACGGAGGAGACCCAGTACTTC
TRBD1	TRBV4-3	TRBJ2-2	.	CASSQRDRGSGGELFF	TGCGCCAGCAGCCAGAGGGACAGGGGGTCTGGCGGGGAGCTGTTTTTT
TRBD2	TRBV6-1	TRBJ2-3	few	CASASGTSRSDTQYF	TGTGCCAGCGCTTCTGGGACTAGTAGGTCAGATACGCAGTATTTT
TRBD2	TRBV9	TRBJ2-7	.	CASSLGLAGGTYEQYF	TGTGCCAGCAGCCTCGGACTAGCGGGAGGAACCTACGAGCAGTACTTC
TRBD1	TRBV19	TRBJ1-1	once	CATRTGLGTEAFF	TGTGCCACCAGGACAGGGTTGGGCACTGAAGCTTTCTTT
TRBD2	TRBV25-1	TRBJ2-1	.	CASSVRSGLADNEQFF	TGTGCCAGCAGTGTCCGGTCAGGACTAGCGGACAATGAGCAGTTCTTC
TRBD2	TRBV5-1	TRBJ2-2	once	CASTSGGTPNTGELFF	TGCGCCAGCACCAGCGGGGGGACGCCGAACACCGGGGAGCTGTTTTTT
.	TRBV14	TRBJ2-7	.	CASSQGLPGEQYF	TGTGCCAGCAGCCAAGGACTACCCGGGGAGCAGTACTTC
.	TRBV5-1	TRBJ2-1	.	CASSLGYGSNEQFF	TGCGCCAGCAGCTTGGGGTACGGGTCCAATGAGCAGTTCTTC
.	TRBV27	TRBJ1-2	.	CASSLWGANYGYTF	TGTGCCAGCAGTTTGTGGGGGGCTAACTATGGCTACACCTTC
.	TRBV6-6	TRBJ1-2	once	CASSYQDSDTF	TGTGCCAGCAGTTACCAGGACAGCGACACCTTC
.	TRBV5-8	TRBJ2-3	few	CASSLESYRLDSTDTQYF	TGTGCCAGCAGCTTGGAAAGCTATCGCCTTGATAGCACAGATACGCAGTATTTT
TRBD2	TRBV5-4	TRBJ2-1	few	CASSLSRFRGRVNEQFF	TGTGCCAGCAGCTTGAGCCGGTTCCGCGGGAGGGTCAATGAGCAGTTCTTC
.	TRBV2	TRBJ1-2	.	CASSGVQSNYGYTF	TGTGCCAGCAGCGGCGTACAGTCTAACTATGGCTACACCTTC
TRBD2	TRBV25-1	TRBJ2-4	.	CASGTSGFGGIQYF	TGTGCCAGCGGGACTAGCGGCTTCGGGGGTATTCAGTACTTC
TRBD1	TRBV7-2	TRBJ2-5	.	CASSLKAGTVKQETQYF	TGTGCCAGCAGCCTTAAGGCCGGGACAGTAAAACAAGAGACCCAGTACTTC
.	TRBV21-1	TRBJ2-4	.	CASPPGTENIQYF	TGTGCCAGCCCCCCCGGCACAGAGAACATTCAGTACTTC
TRBD2	TRBV29-1	TRBJ2-1	few	CSASTSEEQFF	TGCAGCGCCTCGACTAGCGAAGAGCAGTTCTTC
TRBD1	TRBV2	TRBJ1-1	.	CASSARTGRGEAFF	TGTGCCAGCAGTGCCCGGACAGGGAGGGGTGAAGCTTTCTTT
TRBD1	TRBV5-4	TRBJ2-7	few	CASQTGGAYNEQYF	TGTGCCAGCCAAACAGGGGGCGCTTACAACGAGCAGTACTTC
.	TRBV28	TRBJ2-3	.	CASSPPNAASTDTQYF	TGTGCCAGCAGTCCCCCGAATGCGGCGAGCACAGATACGCAGTATTTT
.	TRBV2	TRBJ2-1	once	CASASYNEQFF	TGTGCCAGCGCGTCCTACAATGAGCAGTTCTTC
.	TRBV28	TRBJ1-2	.	CASSLSRLINYGYTF	TGTGCCAGCAGCCTTTCCCGACTGATTAACTATGGCTACACCTTC
TRBD2	TRBV5-1	TRBJ2-1	few	CASSLELAGGPNEQFF	TGCGCCAGCAGCTTGGAACTAGCGGGGGGGCCGAATGAGCAGTTCTTC
TRBD2	TRBV9	TRBJ2-1	.	CASSGARGRSELEQFF	TGTGCCAGCAGCGGGGCTCGCGGGAGGTCCGAATTGGAGCAGTTCTTC
TRBD1	TRBV6-5	TRBJ2-5	.	CASTSRTGSETQYF	TGTGCCAGCACCTCACGGACAGGATCAGAGACCCAGTACTTC
.	TRBV9	TRBJ2-3	.	CASSAYPGTSTDTQYF	TGTGCCAGCAGCGCCTATCCCGGGACTAGCACAGATACGCAGTATTTT
.	TRBV19	TRBJ1-5	.	CASSPGLKYVTINQPQHF	TGTGCCAGTAGTCCCGGACTAAAGTACGTTACAATTAATCAGCCCCAGCATTTT
.	TRBV2	TRBJ1-1	.	CARGDKGVPEAFF	TGTGCCAGGGGGGACAAGGGGGTCCCTGAAGCTTTCTTT
.	TRBV20-1	TRBJ1-1	.	CSAVSFRDCF	TGCAGTGCCGTGTCTTTCCGGGACTGTTTT
TRBD2	TRBV4-1	TRBJ2-1	.	CASSQEQTSGENNEQFF	TGCGCCAGCAGCCAAGAACAGACTAGCGGAGAGAACAATGAGCAGTTCTTC
TRBD2	TRBV5-1	TRBJ2-3	.	CASSPGTSGYTDTQYF	TGCGCCAGCAGCCCGGGGACTAGCGGTTACACAGATACGCAGTATTTT
.	TRBV7-2	TRBJ2-7	.	CASSSRPYEQYF	TGTGCCAGCAGCTCGAGGCCCTACGAGCAGTACTTC
TRBD1	TRBV5-4	TRBJ2-2	.	CASVRTGEGTGELFF	TGTGCCAGCGTTCGGACAGGGGAGGGCACCGGGGAGCTGTTTTTT
TRBD1	TRBV2	TRBJ2-7	.	CASSVGTGGIEQYF	TGTGCCAGCAGTGTTGGGACAGGGGGCATCGAGCAGTACTTC
.	TRBV5-4	TRBJ1-5	.	CASSQDSNQPQHF	TGTGCCAGCAGCCAGGATAGCAATCAGCCCCAGCATTTT
.	TRBV11-2	TRBJ2-1	.	CASSIRRLSYNEQFF	TGTGCCAGCAGCATCCGGAGACTGAGCTACAATGAGCAGTTCTTC
TRBD1	TRBV19	TRBJ1-2	.	CASSINRGQGDGGYTF	TGTGCCAGTAGTATCAATCGAGGACAGGGGGATGGAGGCTACACCTTC
TRBD2	TRBV5-5	TRBJ2-3	.	CASSILAGGLGDTQYF	TGTGCCAGCAGCATACTAGCGGGGGGGCTTGGAGATACGCAGTATTTT
TRBD2	TRBV4-3	TRBJ2-2	.	CASSQGGGAFSGELFF	TGCGCCAGCAGCCAAGGCGGGGGGGCCTTCTCCGGGGAGCTGTTTTTT
TRBD2	TRBV19	TRBJ2-1	.	CASSSRGLAAIPNEQFF	TGTGCCAGTAGTTCCAGGGGACTAGCGGCAATCCCCAATGAGCAGTTCTTC
TRBD2	TRBV11-2	TRBJ2-2	few	CASSPRGGMSGELFF	TGTGCCAGCAGCCCCCGGGGGGGTATGTCCGGGGAGCTGTTTTTT
.	TRBV29-1	TRBJ2-1	medium-sized	CSVGGDEQFF	TGCAGCGTTGGGGGGGATGAGCAGTTCTTC
TRBD2	TRBV7-2	TRBJ2-3	.	CASSPIGLAGGDTQYF	TGTGCCAGCAGCCCCATCGGACTAGCGGGGGGAGATACGCAGTATTTT
TRBD1	TRBV7-8	TRBJ1-4	.	CASSPRQGVWEKLFF	TGTGCCAGCAGCCCTCGACAGGGCGTGTGGGAAAAACTGTTTTTT